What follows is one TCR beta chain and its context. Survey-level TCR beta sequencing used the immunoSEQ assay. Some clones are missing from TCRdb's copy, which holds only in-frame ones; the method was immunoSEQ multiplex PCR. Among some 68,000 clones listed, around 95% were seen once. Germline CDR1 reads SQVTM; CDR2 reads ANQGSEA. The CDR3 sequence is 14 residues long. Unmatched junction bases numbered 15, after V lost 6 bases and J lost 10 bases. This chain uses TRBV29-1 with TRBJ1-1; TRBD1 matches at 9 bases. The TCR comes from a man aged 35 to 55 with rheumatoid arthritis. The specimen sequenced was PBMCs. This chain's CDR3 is CSVTLTGGIAGAFF. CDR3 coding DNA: TGCAGCGTGACCCTGACAGGGGGGATCGCGGGAGCTTTCTTT.